This T cell receptor (beta chain) was documented in a study of T cells in Graves' hyperthyroidism and ophthalmopathy. Trimming removed 0 bases from V and 3 bases from J; junction bases left unmatched: 8. The CDR3 contains 16 residues. Per germline, CDR1 SGHRS and CDR2 YFSETQ. Study findings and constraints: Ophthalmopathy was model-predicted a median about 6.7 months pre-onset.

The source material, RNA transcripts, was used to amplify TCR beta CDR3 regions. First-round RT-PCR with HTBI primers amplified the TCR CDR3 region. TCRdb re-derived calls from the multiplex PCR reads in MiXCR, one entry per CDR3 protein. The sample consists of a few hundred thousand distinct CDR3 sequences, under 15% of them appearing once. Remarks on this clonotype: The antigen is not known.

This clonotype originated in a woman in her thirties with Graves' hyperthyroidism. The rearrangement uses TRBV5-1 and TRBJ2-5, with TRBD1 matching 7 bases. Sequences were obtained from blood. The CDR3 DNA is TGCGCCAGCAGCTTGGCAAACAGGGGTACGAAAGAGACCCAGTACTTC. Protein product: CASSLANRGTKETQYF.